Presented here are 7 T cell receptor beta chains from one specimen sequenced in a study of blood T cell repertoires in COVID-19. The repertoire was sequenced with immunoSEQ multiplex PCR; TCRdb's copy has only in-frame clones and lacks some. The data hold a few hundred thousand clones, with about 90% observed a single time. The material sequenced was peripheral blood. These receptors came from a woman younger than 45 with COVID-19, enrolled during active disease.

The chain combines TRBV28 with TRBJ2-2; 12 nucleotides line up with TRBD1. The germline V gene encodes CDR1 MDHEN and CDR2 SYDVKM. V gave up 5 bases and J gave up 7 bases; unmatched junction bases: 8. This CDR3 has 16 residues. CDR3 nucleotides: TGTGCCAGCAGTATCTCGGGACAGGGGGCTGTCGGGGAGCTGTTTTTT. As protein: CASSISGQGAVGELFF.

The chain carries TRBV19 and TRBJ2-6, with TRBD1 matching over 8 bases. Germline V gene sequence: CDR1 LNHDA, CDR2 SQIVND (reference sequence). The CDR3 length is 16 residues. The J segment lost 4 bases and the V segment lost 3 bases, leaving 5 bases of the junction unmatched. The CDR3 loop is CASSIRGLDGANVLTF. Here the CDR3 DNA reads TGTGCCAGTAGTATCAGGGGGCTTGACGGGGCCAACGTCCTGACTTTC.

The chain recombines TRBV7-6 with TRBJ2-2, with 9 nucleotides matching TRBD2. Germline V gene data show CDR1 as SGHVS and CDR2 as FNYEAQ. The trim removed 3 bases at V and 3 bases at J, leaving 8 bases unmatched. The CDR3 runs 17 residues. The CDR3 region is CASSLGPTSGDTGELFF. The CDR3 DNA sequence: TGTGCCAGCAGCTTGGGCCCGACTAGCGGTGACACCGGGGAGCTGTTTTTT.

The sample holds one count of this clone. V and J are TRBV18 and TRBJ1-1; the D gene is possibly TRBD1 (5 bases). The germline V gene has CDR1 KGHSH and CDR2 LQKENI. This CDR3 comprises 15 residues. V was clipped by 3 bases and J by 0 bases, with 11 bases between them. The CDR3 coding sequence is TGTGCCAGCTCACCGGGTGCAGGGATGAACACTGAAGCTTTCTTT. Translated: CASSPGAGMNTEAFF. The full variable domain, its missing parts supplied by reference TRBV18 and TRBJ1-1, is NAGVMQNPRHLVRRRGQEARLRCSPMKGHSHVYWYRQLPEEGLKFMVYLQKENIIDESGMPKERFSAEFPKEGPSILRIQQVVRGDSAAYFCASSPGAGMNTEAFFGQGTRLTVV.

This clone showed up just a few times. The chain couples TRBV4-1 to TRBJ1-4, with TRBD1 identical over 7 bases. J was trimmed by 2 bases and V by 1 base; bases with no gene match: 4. This CDR3 comprises 16 residues. Germline lookup yields CDR1 MGHRA and CDR2 YSYEKL. The CDR3 bases are TGCGCCAGCAGCCAAGCTCCGGACAGGACTAATGAAAAACTGTTTTTT. It is translated as CASSQAPDRTNEKLFF.

J is TRBJ2-7 and V is TRBV11-2, with 9 positions matching TRBD1. Trimming cost V 6 bases and J 2 bases; bases outside gene matches: 8. This CDR3 has 15 amino acids. Germline CDR1 reads SGHAT; CDR2 reads FQNNGV. The CDR3 loop is CASSPGTGSPYEQYF. CDR3 bases: TGTGCCAGCAGTCCCGGGACAGGGTCCCCCTACGAGCAGTACTTC.

This chain connects TRBV9 to TRBJ1-4, with a tentative D call TRBD1 (5 bases). CDR1 is SGDLS and CDR2 is YYNGEE in the germline V gene. The CDR3 runs 15 residues. Between the trimmed V and J ends, which lost 3 bases and 1 base, there was a span of 10 bases. The CDR3 sequence is CASSARQLTNEKLFF. The CDR3, as DNA: TGTGCCAGCAGCGCCCGACAGCTAACTAATGAAAAACTGTTTTTT.